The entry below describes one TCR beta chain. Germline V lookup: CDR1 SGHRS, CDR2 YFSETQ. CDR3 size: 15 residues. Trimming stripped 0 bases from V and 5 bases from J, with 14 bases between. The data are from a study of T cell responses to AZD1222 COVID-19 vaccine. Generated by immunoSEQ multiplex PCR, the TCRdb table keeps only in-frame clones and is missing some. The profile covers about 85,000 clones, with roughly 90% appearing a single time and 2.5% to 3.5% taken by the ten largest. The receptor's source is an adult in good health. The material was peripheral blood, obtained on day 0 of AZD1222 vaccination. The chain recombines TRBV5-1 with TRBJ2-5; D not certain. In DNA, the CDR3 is TGCGCCAGCAGCTTGGCCGGACCATTCCTGGAGACCCAGTACTTC. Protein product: CASSLAGPFLETQYF.